These 27 T cell receptor beta chains share one sample of origin, sequenced in a study of neurological immune-mediated disorders. TCRdb re-called the 5' RACE reads through MiXCR, storing one row per CDR3 protein. The table includes about 19,000 distinct CDR3 sequences, about 2.6% detected once. The specimen was PBMCs. The source of these receptors is a young woman with multiple sclerosis.

This clonotype is deemed medium-sized (0.01 to 0.1%). Here the CDR3 DNA reads TGCAGTGCTAGGGTTCACGGAAACACTGAAGCTTTCTTT. This gives the protein CSARVHGNTEAFF. V gene TRBV20-1 combines with J gene TRBJ1-1; no reliable D call. Germline values: CDR1 DFQATT, CDR2 SNEGSKA (reference sequence). V was trimmed by 3 bases and J by 2 bases, leaving 10 bases between them. The CDR3 consists of 13 residues.

This clonotype was seen at least ten times. The chain is built from TRBV5-4 and TRBJ2-6, with D possibly being TRBD1 (5 bases). Trimming shortened V by 2 bases and J by 2 bases, and 11 bases separated the two germline ends. This CDR3 spans 16 amino acids. Germline-derived CDR1 and CDR2 are SGHNT and YYREEE (reference sequence). The CDR3 sequence: CASSFQVTAGANVLTF. The CDR3 nucleotides read TGTGCCAGCAGCTTCCAGGTGACAGCTGGGGCCAACGTCCTGACTTTC.

This clonotype has a count of ten or more. The gene calls are TRBV27 and TRBJ1-4, with D unresolved. CDR3 length equals 13 residues. V was cut by 0 bases and J by 7 bases, with 6 bases left in between. Germline V gives CDR1 MNHEY, CDR2 SMNVEV (reference sequence). The CDR3 DNA reads as TGTGCCAGCAGTTTATCGATCCGTGAAAAACTGTTTTTT. Translation gives CASSLSIREKLFF.

Ten or more counts support this clonotype. The chain carries TRBV20-1 and TRBJ1-6; TRBD1 agrees at 8 bases. The CDR3 has 14 amino acids. V shed 6 bases and J 6 bases; nucleotides not matched to a gene: 7. Germline lookup yields CDR1 DFQATT and CDR2 SNEGSKA (reference sequence). The CDR3 region has the DNA TGCAGTGCCAGTCAACAGGGGGGTAATTCACCCCTCCACTTT. Its protein product is CSASQQGGNSPLHF.

Ten or more counts support this clonotype. This rearrangement joins TRBV28 to TRBJ2-5; the D is unclear. V was trimmed by 3 bases and J by 0 bases, leaving 8 bases between them. The CDR3 covers 14 residues. Germline V gene data show CDR1 as MDHEN and CDR2 as SYDVKM. The CDR3 bases are TGTGCCAGCAGTTTGTTTGTGAACCAAGAGACCCAGTACTTC. Its protein is CASSLFVNQETQYF.

This clonotype was detected a few times. In DNA form, the CDR3 reads TGTGCCAGCAGCTTAGCGGTGAAAGATACGCAGTATTTT. This sequence encodes CASSLAVKDTQYF. V gene TRBV7-3 combines with J gene TRBJ2-3; D gene ambiguous. The length of the CDR3 is 13 residues. CDR1 SGHTA and CDR2 FQGTGA come from the germline V gene. The V gene lost 2 bases and the J gene lost 5 bases, with 8 bases spanning the gap.

This clonotype was counted ten times or more. V is TRBV20-1 and J is TRBJ2-1; a possible D gene is TRBD2 (6 bases). CDR3 length equals 13 residues. Per germline, CDR1 DFQATT and CDR2 SNEGSKA (reference sequence). The V and J ends lost 3 bases and 5 bases respectively, with 11 bases between them. Here the CDR3 DNA reads TGCAGTGCTAGGCTAGCGCCAAACAATGAGCAGTTCTTC. This encodes CSARLAPNNEQFF.

This clonotype showed up many times. The chain uses TRBV6-6 and TRBJ1-6, with D perhaps matching TRBD1 (5 bases). V shed 4 bases and J shed 10 bases, with 14 bases lying between them. There are 14 residues in the CDR3. Germline lookup yields CDR1 MNHNY and CDR2 SVGAGI (reference sequence). CDR3 sequence: CASSSGLGGSPLHF. Written as DNA, the CDR3 is TGTGCCAGCAGTTCGGGATTGGGGGGATCACCCCTCCACTTT.

This clonotype was counted many times. This chain joins TRBV7-9 and TRBJ1-1; 7 bases map to TRBD1. The CDR3 loop spans 15 amino acids. The V gene end was trimmed by 5 bases and the J gene end by 0 bases; junction bases not matched to a gene: 6. Germline V CDR1 and CDR2: SEHNR, FQNEAQ (reference sequence). The CDR3 is CASSPADRVNTEAFF. The CDR3 nucleotides are TGTGCCAGCAGCCCCGCCGACAGGGTGAACACTGAAGCTTTCTTT.

A remark on this clonotype: A read error may account for a junction end that differs from germline. The chain combines TRBV3-1 with TRBJ1-5, with unresolved D. CDR1 LGHDT and CDR2 YNNKEL come from the germline V gene (reference sequence). The CDR3 spans 13 residues. CDR3 DNA sequence: TGTGCCAGCAGCGACAATAGCAATCAGCCCCAGAATTTT. This sequence encodes CASSDNSNQPQNF.

V and J are TRBV10-1 and TRBJ2-2; D is unclear. This CDR3 contains 12 residues. Germline CDR1 is WNHNN and CDR2 is SYGVQD (reference sequence). V lost 7 bases and J lost 1, with 4 bases in between. For the CDR3, the DNA is TGCGCCAGCATGCAGAACACCGGGGAGCTGTTTTTT. Translation gives CASMQNTGELFF.

This clonotype was observed many times. The genes are TRBV6-5 and TRBJ1-2, with 7 bases aligning to TRBD1. After removal of 4 bases from V and 3 bases from J, the junction contained 11 bases not matched to a gene. The length of the CDR3 is 16 residues. From germline, CDR1 is MNHEY and CDR2 SVGAGI. DNA for the CDR3: TGTGCCAGCAGTTCTCCCTTCAGTGGGACAGACTATGGCTACACCTTC. Translating gives CASSSPFSGTDYGYTF.

This clonotype was seen at least ten times. The chain recombines TRBV5-1 with TRBJ2-2; D not certain. The CDR3 extends over 15 amino acids. The germline V gene has CDR1 SGHRS and CDR2 YFSETQ. Trimming took 0 bases from V and 0 from J, leaving 6 bases between them. The CDR3 coding sequence is TGCGCCAGCAGCTTGGGCCCGTCGAACACCGGGGAGCTGTTTTTT. Translating it yields CASSLGPSNTGELFF.

This clonotype has ten or more counts. This chain uses TRBV5-1 with TRBJ2-5; 7 bases agree with TRBD1. V gave up 0 bases and J gave up 1 base; unmatched junction bases: 3. The CDR3 is made up of 15 amino acids. The germline gives CDR1 SGHRS, CDR2 YFSETQ. CDR3 nucleotide sequence: TGCGCCAGCAGCTTGGGGGGACAGCGCCAAGAGACCCAGTACTTC. It codes for CASSLGGQRQETQYF.

This clonotype was counted ten times or more. V and J are TRBV20-1 and TRBJ2-7; tentatively, D is TRBD1 (5 bases). The CDR3 loop spans 15 amino acids. Per the germline V gene, CDR1 is DFQATT and CDR2 is SNEGSKA (reference sequence). Trimming took off 2 bases at V and 3 bases at J, with 17 bases between the two ends. The CDR3 sequence: CSARPLLGANYEQYF. CDR3 bases: TGCAGTGCTAGACCCCTCCTTGGGGCCAACTACGAGCAGTACTTC.

This clonotype was seen at least ten times. V usage is TRBV5-5 and J usage is TRBJ2-3; 8 bases are shared with TRBD1. This CDR3 contains 13 residues. V dropped 4 bases and J dropped 6; count of bases not matched to a gene: 4. Germline CDR1 SGHKS, CDR2 YYEKEE (reference sequence). The CDR3 coding sequence is TGTGCCAGCAGCGCCGGGACAGGTGATACGCAGTATTTT. It specifies CASSAGTGDTQYF.

This clonotype came up many times. The chain carries TRBV20-1 and TRBJ2-5; 8 nucleotides align to TRBD2. Germline V gives CDR1 DFQATT, CDR2 SNEGSKA (reference sequence). V shed 6 bases and J 1 base; nucleotides not matched to a gene: 4. The CDR3 spans 13 residues. The CDR3 protein is CSAGGGSQETQYF. CDR3 sequence (DNA): TGCAGTGCCGGCGGGGGGTCCCAAGAGACCCAGTACTTC.

This clonotype has at least ten counts. The gene calls are TRBV5-1 and TRBJ2-3, with D uncertain. CDR1 SGHRS and CDR2 YFSETQ come from the germline V gene. This CDR3 has 14 amino acids. Trimming removed 0 bases at V and 8 bases at J, with 13 bases between. In DNA, the CDR3 is TGCGCCAGCAGCTTGGAAGTTAGAAGAGGTACGCAGTATTTT. This sequence encodes CASSLEVRRGTQYF. Drawing the rest from reference TRBV5-1 and TRBJ2-3, the complete variable domain is KAGVTQTPRYLIKTRGQQVTLSCSPISGHRSVSWYQQTPGQGLQFLFEYFSETQRNKGNFPGRFSGRQFSNSRSEMNVSTLELGDSALYLCASSLEVRRGTQYFGPGTRLTVL.

This clonotype has at least ten counts. This chain links TRBV25-1 with TRBJ1-5; no clear D. Trimming removed 4 bases from V and 7 bases from J, with 11 bases in between. There are 13 residues in the CDR3. The germline V gene encodes CDR1 MGHDK and CDR2 SYGVNS. The CDR3 DNA sequence: TGTGCCAGCAGTGGCGTAGGTGGCCAGCCCCAGCATTTT. It encodes CASSGVGGQPQHF.

Judged by abundance, this clonotype is medium-sized. This chain joins TRBV20-1 and TRBJ1-5; a weak D match, TRBD1 (5 bases). Germline CDR1 and CDR2: DFQATT and SNEGSKA (reference sequence). The CDR3 length is 13 residues. Trimming took off 1 base at V and 4 bases at J, with 8 bases between the two ends. The CDR3 nucleotides read TGCAGTGCTAGAGTGGGGGGGAATCAGCCCCAGCATTTT. Translated: CSARVGGNQPQHF.

This clonotype was seen ten or more times. The genes are TRBV13 and TRBJ2-1, with TRBD2 identical over 8 bases. CDR1 and CDR2 from the germline V gene are PRHDT and FYEKMQ (reference sequence). There are 12 residues in the CDR3. After removal of 1 base from V and 10 bases from J, the junction contained 0 bases not matched to a gene. CDR3 amino acids: CASSLERGEQFF. The CDR3 DNA sequence: TGTGCCAGCAGCTTAGAGCGGGGGGAGCAGTTCTTC.

Relative to its sample, this clonotype is medium-sized (0.01 to 0.1%). The rearrangement uses TRBV7-9 and TRBJ2-1, with 12 bases aligning to TRBD2. Germline V CDR1 and CDR2: SEHNR, FQNEAQ (reference sequence). J gave up 8 bases and V 4 bases, and 6 bases lay outside the gene matches. The CDR3 sequence is 15 residues long. The CDR3 reads CASSSSGRAGDEQFF. For the CDR3, the DNA is TGTGCCAGCAGCTCTAGCGGGAGGGCCGGGGATGAGCAGTTCTTC.

The sample holds many counts of this clonotype. The chain uses TRBV24-1 and TRBJ2-5; maybe TRBD2 (6 bases). Germline CDR1 KGHDR, CDR2 SFDVKD. V lost 3 bases and J 4 bases, leaving 14 bases between the germline ends. This CDR3 contains 15 residues. CDR3 amino acids: CATSDRRGSGETQYF. CDR3 DNA sequence: TGTGCCACCAGTGATCGCCGGGGGTCCGGAGAGACCCAGTACTTC.

This clonotype occurred many times. This chain connects TRBV3-1 to TRBJ1-2; D uncertain. Germline CDR1 and CDR2: LGHDT and YNNKEL (reference sequence). The CDR3 loop spans 14 amino acids. V gave up 3 bases and J gave up 0 bases, with 8 bases separating them. The CDR3 region is CASSHRSPNYGYTF. In DNA, the CDR3 is TGTGCCAGCAGCCACAGGAGTCCTAACTATGGCTACACCTTC.

In this sample, this clonotype turned up many times. The CDR3 DNA follows: TGCGCCAGCCGTGGAGTGGGGACAGCAGTCTATGGCTACACCTTC. Protein product: CASRGVGTAVYGYTF. The chain combines TRBV10-2 with TRBJ1-2, with TRBD1 matching 7 bases. This CDR3 comprises 15 residues. The germline CDR1 and CDR2 sequences are WSHSY and SAAADI. V shed 8 bases and J 4 bases; nucleotides not matched to a gene: 13.

J is TRBJ1-1 and V is TRBV20-1; 7 nucleotides match TRBD1. The V gene end was trimmed by 6 bases and the J gene end by 5 bases; junction bases not matched to a gene: 9. CDR3 size: 13 residues. The germline V gene encodes CDR1 DFQATT and CDR2 SNEGSKA (reference sequence). In DNA form, the CDR3 reads TGCAGTGCAGCGACAGGGTTAATGACTGAAGCTTTCTTT. Amino acids: CSAATGLMTEAFF.

Ten or more counts support this clonotype. The genes are TRBV5-1 and TRBJ1-6; D may be TRBD1 (6 bases). V lost 7 bases and J 7 bases, leaving 12 bases between the germline ends. The length of the CDR3 is 13 residues. Germline loops: CDR1 SGHRS, CDR2 YFSETQ. The CDR3 nucleotides read TGCGCCAGCGCCGGGGGGCCGAATTCACCCCTCCACTTT. As protein: CASAGGPNSPLHF. The variable domain in full, with the rest retrieved from reference TRBV5-1 and TRBJ1-6, is KAGVTQTPRYLIKTRGQQVTLSCSPISGHRSVSWYQQTPGQGLQFLFEYFSETQRNKGNFPGRFSGRQFSNSRSEMNVSTLELGDSALYLCASAGGPNSPLHFGNGTRLTVT.